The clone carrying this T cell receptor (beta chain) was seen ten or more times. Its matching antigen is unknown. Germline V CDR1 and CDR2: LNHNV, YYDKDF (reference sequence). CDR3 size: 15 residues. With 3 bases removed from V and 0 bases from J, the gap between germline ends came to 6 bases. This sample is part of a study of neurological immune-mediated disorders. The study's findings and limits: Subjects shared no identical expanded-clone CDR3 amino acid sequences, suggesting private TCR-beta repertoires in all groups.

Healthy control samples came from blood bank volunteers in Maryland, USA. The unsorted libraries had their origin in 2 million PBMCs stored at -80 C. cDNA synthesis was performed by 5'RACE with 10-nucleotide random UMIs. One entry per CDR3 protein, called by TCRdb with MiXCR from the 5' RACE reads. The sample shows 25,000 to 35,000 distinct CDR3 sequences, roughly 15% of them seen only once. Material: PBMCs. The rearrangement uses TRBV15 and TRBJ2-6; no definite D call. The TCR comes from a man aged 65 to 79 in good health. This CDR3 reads CATSSGYSGANVLTF. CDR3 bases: TGTGCCACCAGCAGTGGGTACTCTGGGGCCAACGTCCTGACTTTC. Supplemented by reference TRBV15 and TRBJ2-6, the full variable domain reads DAMVIQNPRYQVTQFGKPVTLSCSQTLNHNVMYWYQQKSSQAPKLLFHYYDKDFNNEADTPDNFQSRRPNTSFCFLDIRSPGLGDTAMYLCATSSGYSGANVLTFGAGSRLTVL.